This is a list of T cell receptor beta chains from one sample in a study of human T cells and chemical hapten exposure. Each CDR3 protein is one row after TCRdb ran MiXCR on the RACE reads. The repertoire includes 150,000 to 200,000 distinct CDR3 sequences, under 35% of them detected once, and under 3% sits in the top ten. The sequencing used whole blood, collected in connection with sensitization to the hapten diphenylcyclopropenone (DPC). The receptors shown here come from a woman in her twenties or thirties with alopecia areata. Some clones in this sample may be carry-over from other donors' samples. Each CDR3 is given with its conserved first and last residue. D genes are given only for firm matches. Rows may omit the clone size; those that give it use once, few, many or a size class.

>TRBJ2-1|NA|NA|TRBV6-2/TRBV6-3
CASSYSTLNEQFF
TGTGCCAGCAGTTACTCTACATTGAATGAGCAGTTCTTC
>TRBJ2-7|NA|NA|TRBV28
CASMSRVPYEQYF
TGTGCCAGCATGAGCCGGGTACCCTACGAGCAGTACTTC
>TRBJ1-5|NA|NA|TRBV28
CASSLSAGGIGTQPQHF
TGTGCCAGCAGTTTAAGCGCAGGCGGGATAGGGACTCAGCCCCAGCATTTT
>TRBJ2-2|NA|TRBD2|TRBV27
CASTRGLAGAGELFF
TGTGCCAGCACTCGGGGACTAGCGGGAGCCGGGGAGCTGTTTTTT
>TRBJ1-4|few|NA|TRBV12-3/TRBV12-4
CASSTMGGNEKLFF
TGTGCCAGCAGTACAATGGGGGGTAATGAAAAACTGTTTTTT
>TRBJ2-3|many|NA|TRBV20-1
CSYKGSHYDTQYF
TGCAGCTATAAGGGGTCTCACTACGATACGCAGTATTTT
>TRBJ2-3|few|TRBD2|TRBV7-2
CASSPVGGGGADTQYF
TGTGCCAGCAGCCCTGTAGGGGGCGGGGGGGCAGATACGCAGTATTTT
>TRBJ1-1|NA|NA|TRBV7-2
CASSLRVGRGSASTEAFF
TGTGCCAGCAGCTTACGAGTTGGACGGGGAAGTGCGAGCACTGAAGCTTTCTTT
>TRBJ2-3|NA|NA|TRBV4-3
CASSQEGRPTDTQYF
TGCGCCAGCAGCCAAGAAGGTAGACCCACAGATACGCAGTATTTT
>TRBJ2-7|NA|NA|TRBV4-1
CASSRATFDEQYF
TGCGCCAGCAGCCGAGCTACTTTTGACGAGCAGTACTTC
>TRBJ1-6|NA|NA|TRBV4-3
CASSQFRAHNSPLHF
TGCGCCAGCAGCCAGTTCCGGGCACATAATTCACCCCTCCACTTT
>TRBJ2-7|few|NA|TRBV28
CASSFSNYEQYF
TGTGCCAGCAGTTTCAGCAACTACGAGCAGTACTTC
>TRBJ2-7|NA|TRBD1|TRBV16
CASSQWDRGYEQYF
TGTGCCAGCAGCCAATGGGACAGAGGATACGAGCAGTACTTC
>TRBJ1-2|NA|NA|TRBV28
CASSFTGNPNYGYTF
TGTGCCAGCAGTTTCACAGGAAATCCTAACTATGGCTACACCTTC
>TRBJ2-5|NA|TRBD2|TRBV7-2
CASSLFSGGQETQYF
TGTGCCAGCAGCTTATTTAGCGGGGGCCAAGAGACCCAGTACTTC
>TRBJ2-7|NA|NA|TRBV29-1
CSVEGTAGGAGSTYEQYF
TGCAGCGTTGAAGGGACCGCCGGGGGCGCGGGGTCTACCTACGAGCAGTACTTC
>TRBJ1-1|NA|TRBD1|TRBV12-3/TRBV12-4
CASRFGQGANTEAFF
TGTGCCAGCAGATTCGGACAGGGGGCAAACACTGAAGCTTTCTTT
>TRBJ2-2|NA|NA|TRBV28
CASSSVTGELFF
TGTGCCAGCAGTTCTGTTACCGGGGAGCTGTTTTTT
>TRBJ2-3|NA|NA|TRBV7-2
CASSPPERDTQYF
TGTGCCAGCAGCCCACCAGAGCGGGATACGCAGTATTTT
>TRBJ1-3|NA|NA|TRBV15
CATSRDLGGPGNTIYF
TGTGCCACCAGCAGAGATCTAGGAGGGCCTGGAAACACCATATATTTT